Sequencing of this TCR beta chain was carried out in a study of blood T cell repertoires in COVID-19. V lost 3 bases, J lost 6 bases, and 17 bases lay in between. The CDR3 is 15 amino acids. Germline values: CDR1 MDHEN, CDR2 SYDVKM. As processed by the authors: Nucleated cell counts were estimated from reference gene primer amplification. Assay: immunoSEQ multiplex PCR; the TCRdb copy retains only in-frame clones and omits some. V, J and clone size were drawn from that table, and D and trimming were deduced from the DNA. The sample carries roughly 160,000 clones, 80% to 90% recorded once. The receptor was derived from a woman aged 70-85 years with COVID-19, enrolled during active disease. The chain couples TRBV28 to TRBJ1-2; D may be TRBD1 (5 bases). The specimen was peripheral blood. CDR3 sequence (DNA): TGTGCCAGCAGTTTGGTCAGGGAACCTTGGGATGGCTACACCTTC. Translation: CASSLVREPWDGYTF.